This entry lists 3 T cell receptor beta chains sequenced from one sample in a study of T cells in Graves' hyperthyroidism and ophthalmopathy. From RNA transcripts, TCR beta CDR3 regions were amplified. Using the HTBI primer set, a first-round RT-PCR was run on the TCR CDR3. TCRdb itself ran the multiplex PCR reads through MiXCR, one entry per CDR3 protein. The sample contains approximately 400,000 distinct CDR3 sequences, approximately 13% of which appear only once. Sequencing was performed on blood. The receptors were gathered from a man under 40 with Graves' hyperthyroidism that later progressed to Graves' ophthalmopathy.

This clonotype was found a few times. It may be a read error: a sequence one base away is much more abundant. This chain joins TRBV12-5 and TRBJ1-2; 7 bases line up with TRBD1. J was trimmed by 5 bases and V by 7 bases; bases with no gene match: 13. The CDR3 is made up of 15 amino acids. The germline CDR1 and CDR2 sequences are LGHNT and FRNRAP. The CDR3 nucleotides are TGTGCTAGTGTCACAACCGGGACAGCATCTTATGGCTACACCTTC. It encodes CASVTTGTASYGYTF.

This clonotype has at least ten counts. The chain links TRBV11-3 to TRBJ2-5; D tentatively fits TRBD1 or TRBD2 (5 bases each). This CDR3 contains 15 residues. The germline gives CDR1 SGHNT, CDR2 YENEEA. Trimming removed 1 base from V and 7 bases from J, with 16 bases in between. CDR3 DNA: TGTGCCAGCAGCTTAGTGCCCAGGGTAGGAGGGACCCAGTACTTC. Protein product: CASSLVPRVGGTQYF.

This clonotype was picked up many times. This chain joins TRBV10-3 and TRBJ2-5, with TRBD1 as a possible D gene (5 bases). Trimming removed 4 bases from V and 0 bases from J, with 6 bases in between. The CDR3 is 13 residues long. CDR1 is ENHRY, CDR2 SYGVKD, per germline. This chain's CDR3 is CAISGRDQETQYF. The CDR3 DNA follows: TGTGCCATCAGTGGCAGGGACCAAGAGACCCAGTACTTC.